These 24 T cell receptor delta chains came from one sample sequenced in a study of Vδ1+ human thymocytes. Antigen specificity for these receptors is unknown. The template was reverse-transcribed extracted RNA. Multiplex PCR used pooled V-gene forward primers and a constant-region reverse primer to amplify CDR3s. TCRdb reapplied CATT to the multiplex PCR reads. The sample includes about 58,000 delta-chain clones, approximately 15% seen only once; the top ten take approximately 0.4%. Study results and limitations: In the thymus, TRG and TRD repertoires looked highly polyclonal with Gaussian CDR3 lengths.

The specimen was Vdelta1+ gamma-delta thymocytes from the thymus. Noted subset: FACS-sorted CD3+ TCRalphabeta- TCRVdelta1+ TCRVdelta2- thymocytes. These receptors were obtained from a girl in the first two years of life who had congenital heart surgery.

The rearrangement links TRDV1 to TRDJ1; no clear D. Germline values: CDR1 TSWWSYY, CDR2 QGS. Trimming took 0 bases from V and 3 from J, leaving 8 bases between them. CDR3 length equals 14 residues. CDR3 in DNA: TGTGCTCTTGGGGAACTTGTCCTTTCCGATAAACTCATCTTT. Translation gives CALGELVLSDKLIF.

The J gene is TRDJ1, the V gene TRDV1, with 8 nucleotides matching TRDD3. The junction had 18 bases not matched to a gene; V was cut back by 0 bases and J by 0 bases. This CDR3 is 21 amino acids long. CDR1 and CDR2 from the germline V gene are TSWWSYY and QGS. CDR3 amino acids: CALGELPTLLGVIKYTDKLIF. As DNA, the CDR3 is TGTGCTCTTGGGGAACTCCCGACTCTACTGGGGGTTATCAAGTACACCGATAAACTCATCTTT.

The rearrangement links TRDV1 to TRDJ1, with D possibly called TRDD2 or TRDD3 (8 bases each). Germline CDR1 reads TSWWSYY; CDR2 reads QGS. Trimming removed 3 bases from V and 0 bases from J, with 41 bases in between. This CDR3 has 25 residues. DNA for the CDR3: TGTGCTCTTGGGGACTTCACGAGGGCCTTCCTAAATGACTGGGGGTCAACCAAGTACACCGATAAACTCATCTTT. It yields the protein CALGDFTRAFLNDWGSTKYTDKLIF.

This clone was recorded a few times. This sequence joins TRDV1 and TRDJ1; D gene uncertain. The CDR3 is made up of 17 amino acids. V gave up 0 bases and J gave up 0 bases, with 14 bases separating them. CDR1 is TSWWSYY, CDR2 QGS, per germline. Here the CDR3 reads CALGELGEGLNTDKLIF. CDR3 bases: TGTGCTCTTGGGGAACTGGGCGAGGGGTTAAACACCGATAAACTCATCTTT.

This clone was counted a few times. The V and J genes are TRDV1 and TRDJ1, with TRDD3 matching over 9 bases. Germline V gives CDR1 TSWWSYY, CDR2 QGS. The CDR3 is 19 residues long. With V trimmed by 4 bases and J by 0 bases, 15 bases remained unmatched. In DNA form, the CDR3 reads TGTGCTCTTGGGGTAGCTCTGGGGATACGATCCACGTACACCGATAAACTCATCTTT. Translated: CALGVALGIRSTYTDKLIF.

On this clone: This sample includes further DNA sequences coding for the same CDR3. V and J are TRDV2 and TRDJ1, with 11 bases lining up with TRDD3. The CDR3 covers 21 residues. The J segment lost 0 bases and the V segment lost 7 bases, leaving 24 bases of the junction unmatched. CDR1 is GEAIGNYY and CDR2 is EKD in the germline V gene. CDR3 protein: CACITPFYYWGIIEYTDKLIF. CDR3 bases: TGTGCCTGCATTACGCCATTCTATTACTGGGGGATAATCGAGTACACCGATAAACTCATCTTT.

This clone has at least ten counts. The gene calls are TRDV2 and TRDJ1; no firm D call. The germline gives CDR1 GEAIGNYY, CDR2 EKD. V was trimmed by 7 bases and J by 3 bases, leaving 23 bases between them. The CDR3 totals 16 residues. The CDR3, as DNA: TGTGCCTGGGTTCCGGTCTCTGGTTTCTCGTCCGATAAACTCATCTTT. Its protein product is CAWVPVSGFSSDKLIF.

This clone was counted a few times. The V call is TRDV1, the J call TRDJ1; the D gene could be TRDD2 or TRDD3 (7 bases each). The CDR3 extends over 23 amino acids. V shed 0 bases and J shed 0 bases, with 32 bases lying between them. The germline V gene has CDR1 TSWWSYY and CDR2 QGS. DNA of the CDR3: TGTGCTCTTGGGGAACTGTTCCTTCCTGCTAAGTCTGGGGGGATGGGTTACACCGATAAACTCATCTTT. Translation gives CALGELFLPAKSGGMGYTDKLIF.

The V gene is TRDV1, the J gene TRDJ1; 7 bases are a match to TRDD2. Germline V gives CDR1 TSWWSYY, CDR2 QGS. This CDR3 has 20 amino acids. V lost 5 bases, J lost 0 bases, and 21 bases stayed unmatched. CDR3 nucleotides: TGTGCTCTTGGGAAATCCCGTTCCTACAGTTTCTGGGAGTACACCGATAAACTCATCTTT. This sequence encodes CALGKSRSYSFWEYTDKLIF.

This clone was picked up a small number of times. This rearrangement joins TRDV1 to TRDJ1, with D perhaps TRDD2 (6 bases). Trimming took off 0 bases at V and 9 bases at J, with 23 bases between the two ends. The CDR3 covers 17 residues. Germline CDR1 reads TSWWSYY; CDR2 reads QGS. CDR3 region: CALGELLPLRMIGELIF. As DNA, the CDR3 is TGTGCTCTTGGGGAACTCCTTCCCCTGCGCATGATCGGAGAACTCATCTTT.

The chain combines TRDV1 with TRDJ1; TRDD3 agrees at 12 bases. Germline CDR1 TSWWSYY, CDR2 QGS. The CDR3 is 24 residues long. J gave up 0 bases and V 2 bases, and 25 bases lay outside the gene matches. The CDR3 region has the DNA TGTGCTCTTGGGGAATCCCAATTCCTAGGGCTACTGGGGGATACACCCAAGTACACCGATAAACTCATCTTT. This sequence encodes CALGESQFLGLLGDTPKYTDKLIF.

There are a few counts of this clone. V is TRDV1 and J is TRDJ1, with 11 bases lining up with TRDD3. The CDR3 length is 21 residues. With 2 bases clipped from V and 1 base from J, the junction kept 18 bases outside the gene matches. In germline, CDR1 is TSWWSYY, CDR2 QGS. CDR3: CALGESPSSWGIPLLTDKLIF. Here the CDR3 DNA reads TGTGCTCTTGGGGAATCGCCTTCATCCTGGGGGATACCCTTACTCACCGATAAACTCATCTTT.

This clone was counted a few times. The rearrangement links TRDV1 to TRDJ1, with D maybe TRDD3 (6 bases). This CDR3 contains 19 residues. The germline CDR1 and CDR2 sequences are TSWWSYY and QGS. V was trimmed by 5 bases and J by 5 bases, leaving 30 bases between them. The CDR3 region has the DNA TGTGCTCTTGGGACCGTGGGGTCTCCGTCGGGGCCGGGGGGAGATAAACTCATCTTT. Residues: CALGTVGSPSGPGGDKLIF.

This chain uses TRDV1 with TRDJ1, with D perhaps matching TRDD2 (6 bases). The CDR3 extends over 16 amino acids. The germline gives CDR1 TSWWSYY, CDR2 QGS. V lost 5 bases and J lost 1, with 17 bases in between. CDR3 protein: CALGPGLPPSTDKLIF. CDR3 in DNA: TGTGCTCTTGGGCCCGGCCTTCCCCCCTCCACCGATAAACTCATCTTT.

V and J are TRDV1 and TRDJ1; 7 nucleotides line up with TRDD3. With V trimmed by 0 bases and J by 1 base, 17 bases remained unmatched. CDR1 is TSWWSYY, CDR2 QGS, per germline. The length of the CDR3 is 20 residues. Here the CDR3 reads CALGELDSPPGGFSTDKLIF. CDR3 coding DNA: TGTGCTCTTGGGGAACTAGATTCCCCCCCAGGGGGATTCTCCACCGATAAACTCATCTTT.

In its sample, this clone was seen a few times. V and J are TRDV1 and TRDJ1; 11 nucleotides agree with TRDD3. Germline V gene data show CDR1 as TSWWSYY and CDR2 as QGS. The CDR3 covers 25 residues. Trimming at V came to 3 bases and at J to 0 bases, leaving 30 bases not matched to a gene. The DNA for the CDR3 is TGTGCTCTTGGGGAGTTAATCTTCCTACTCGGGATGGGGGATACGCGTACCCCGTACACCGATAAACTCATCTTT. This gives the protein CALGELIFLLGMGDTRTPYTDKLIF.

This rearrangement joins TRDV1 to TRDJ1; TRDD3 aligns across 8 bases. The germline gives CDR1 TSWWSYY, CDR2 QGS. CDR3 length: 14 amino acids. CDR3 in DNA: TGTGCCACTACGTCTGGGGGAGAGATCGATAAACTCATCTTT. This translates into CATTSGGEIDKLIF.

Remarks on this clone: The junction does not match germline at one end; this may be a read error. The chain recombines TRDV1 with TRDJ1; 9 nucleotides line up with TRDD3. CDR1 is TSWWSYY, CDR2 QGS, per germline. The CDR3 contains 18 residues. Here the CDR3 reads CALGGLSQYWGTTDKPIF. CDR3 DNA sequence: TGTGCTCTTGGGGGATTGTCCCAGTACTGGGGGACCACCGATAAACCCATCTTT.

This clone was detected only a few times. This chain links TRDV1 with TRDJ1; D perhaps matches TRDD2 (6 bases). The V end lost 3 bases, the J end lost 0 bases, and 26 bases lay between the germline ends. The CDR3 has 20 residues. The germline V gene encodes CDR1 TSWWSYY and CDR2 QGS. CDR3 DNA sequence: TGTGCTCTTGGGGAGGGATCCTACGCTACCTCTGGGAGTTACACCGATAAACTCATCTTT. Translated, it gives CALGEGSYATSGSYTDKLIF.

This clone was detected only a few times. The rearrangement links TRDV1 to TRDJ1; 7 positions match TRDD3. J lost 0 bases, V lost 1 base, and 14 bases had no gene match. Germline V lookup: CDR1 TSWWSYY, CDR2 QGS. This CDR3 region has 19 residues. CDR3 loop: CALGEQAYWGNRDTDKLIF. The DNA for the CDR3 is TGTGCTCTTGGGGAACAAGCGTACTGGGGAAACCGGGACACCGATAAACTCATCTTT.

The V gene is TRDV1, the J gene TRDJ1, with 10 bases identical to TRDD3. CDR1 and CDR2 (germline): TSWWSYY, QGS. V shed 3 bases and J 0 bases; nucleotides not matched to a gene: 16. The CDR3 has 20 amino acids. As DNA, the CDR3 is TGTGCTCTTGGGGATTCTTCCGTAGACGGTACTGGGGGATACACCGATAAACTCATCTTT. Its translation is CALGDSSVDGTGGYTDKLIF.

The V and J genes are TRDV1 and TRDJ1; tentative D call: TRDD3 (6 bases). Per the germline V gene, CDR1 is TSWWSYY and CDR2 is QGS. The CDR3 runs to 17 residues. The V end lost 0 bases, the J end lost 6 bases, and 20 bases lay between the germline ends. The CDR3 is CALGELPYGGYLYKLIF. The CDR3 DNA is TGTGCTCTTGGGGAACTACCCTACGGAGGATACCTTTATAAACTCATCTTT.

This chain uses TRDV1 with TRDJ1; D assignment may be TRDD2 or TRDD3 (7 bases each). The CDR3 is 19 amino acids. Germline CDR1 TSWWSYY, CDR2 QGS. V lost 2 bases, J lost 4 bases, and 26 bases lay in between. The CDR3 region is CALGEGFLVAGGGLDKLIF. Written as DNA, the CDR3 is TGTGCTCTTGGGGAAGGCTTCCTAGTCGCTGGGGGGGGCCTCGATAAACTCATCTTT.

This clone turned up a few times. The chain uses TRDV1 and TRDJ1; TRDD3 matches at 10 bases. Germline V lookup: CDR1 TSWWSYY, CDR2 QGS. The CDR3 runs 20 residues. V trimming: 1 base; J trimming: 0 bases; junction bases outside the gene matches: 14. CDR3 nucleotide sequence: TGTGCTCTTGGGGAACCACTCGTTCCACTGGGGGATGCGCACACCGATAAACTCATCTTT. Translated, it gives CALGEPLVPLGDAHTDKLIF.